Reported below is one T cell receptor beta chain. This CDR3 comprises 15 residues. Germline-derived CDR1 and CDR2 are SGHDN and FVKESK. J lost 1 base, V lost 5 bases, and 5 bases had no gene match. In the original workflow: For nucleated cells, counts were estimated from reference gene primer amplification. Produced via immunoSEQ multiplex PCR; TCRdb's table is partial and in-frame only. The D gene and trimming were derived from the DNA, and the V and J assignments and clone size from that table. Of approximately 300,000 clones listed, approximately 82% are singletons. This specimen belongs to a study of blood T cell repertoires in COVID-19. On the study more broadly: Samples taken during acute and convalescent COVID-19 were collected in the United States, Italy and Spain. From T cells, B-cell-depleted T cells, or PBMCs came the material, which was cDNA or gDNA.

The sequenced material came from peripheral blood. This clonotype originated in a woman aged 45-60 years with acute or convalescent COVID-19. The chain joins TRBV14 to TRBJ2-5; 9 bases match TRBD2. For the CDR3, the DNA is TGTGCCAGCAGCTTTGGGACTAGCCTCCAAGAGACCCAGTACTTC. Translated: CASSFGTSLQETQYF.